The 11 T cell receptor beta chains presented below share a single source sample, sequenced in a study of Graves' ophthalmopathy and Graves' hyperthyroidism. For repertoire sequencing, the TCR beta CDR3 regions were amplified from RNA transcripts. Following a first-round RT-PCR that used HTBI primers, a second-round multiplex PCR was carried out. MiXCR, run by TCRdb on the multiplex PCR reads, gives a single entry per CDR3 protein. The table lists around 340,000 distinct CDR3 sequences, 15% to 20% of them singletons. Sequencing was performed on peripheral blood. These receptors were obtained from an adult man with Graves' ophthalmopathy.

Worth noting for this clonotype: One end of the junction fails to match germline, which may point to a read error. V is TRBV7-4 and J is TRBJ2-7; D is perhaps TRBD1 (6 bases). Looked up from germline, CDR1 is SGHVT and CDR2 is SQSDAQ. The CDR3 sequence is 16 residues long. For the CDR3, the DNA is TGTGCCAGCAGCTTAGATGGGAGCAGGGGCCCCTCCGAGCAGTCCTTC. It yields the protein CASSLDGSRGPSEQSF.

Ten or more counts support this clonotype. The gene calls are TRBV7-9 and TRBJ2-7, with D hard to call. Trimming removed 0 bases from V and 2 bases from J, with 5 bases in between. CDR1 and CDR2 (germline): SEHNR, FQNEAQ (reference sequence). This CDR3 contains 13 residues. The CDR3 DNA reads TGTGCCAGCAGCTTAGCTACCCCCTACGAGCAGTACTTC. As protein: CASSLATPYEQYF. Drawing the rest from reference TRBV7-9 and TRBJ2-7, the complete variable domain is DTGVSQNPRHKITKRGQNVTFRCDPISEHNRLYWYRQTLGQGPEFLTYFQNEAQLEKSRLLSDRFSAERPKGSFSTLEIQRTEQGDSAMYLCASSLATPYEQYFGPGTRLTVT.

The chain joins TRBV6-1 to TRBJ1-5, with TRBD1 matching over 7 bases. CDR1 is MNHNS and CDR2 is SASEGT in the germline V gene. Trimming at V came to 7 bases and at J to 6 bases, leaving 6 bases not matched to a gene. The CDR3 extends over 13 amino acids. CDR3 nucleotides: TGTGCCAGCATCCGACAGGGTTTTCAGCCCCAGCATTTT. Translation: CASIRQGFQPQHF.

The table lists this clonotype with many counts. The chain joins TRBV20-1 to TRBJ1-2, with D tentatively TRBD1 (5 bases). The CDR3 runs 14 residues. Germline CDR1 and CDR2: DFQATT and SNEGSKA (reference sequence). The germline V and J ends were trimmed by 1 base and 3 bases, with 12 bases remaining between them. CDR3 DNA sequence: TGCAGTGCTAGAGTGGAGGGGCCAGACTATGGCTACACCTTC. It codes for CSARVEGPDYGYTF.

The table lists this clonotype with many counts. The chain links TRBV5-1 to TRBJ2-7; D unresolved. Germline assignment: CDR1 SGHRS and CDR2 YFSETQ. Trimming took 4 bases from V and 7 from J, leaving 15 bases between them. There are 13 residues in the CDR3. CDR3 DNA sequence: TGCGCCAGCAGCCAAGGGAACGAGGAAGAGCAGTACTTC. Amino acids: CASSQGNEEEQYF.

The J gene is TRBJ1-2, the V gene TRBV20-1, with 10 nucleotides matching TRBD1. The trim removed 6 bases at V and 6 bases at J, leaving 7 bases unmatched. Germline CDR1 reads DFQATT; CDR2 reads SNEGSKA (reference sequence). The CDR3 is made up of 13 amino acids. CDR3 nucleotides: TGCAGTGCGAAGACAGGGGGCGCGCATGGCTACACCTTC. Its protein is CSAKTGGAHGYTF.

The chain recombines TRBV7-2 with TRBJ1-1; 7 bases fit TRBD1. Losses at the gene ends were 6 bases for V and 4 bases for J; bases not matched to a gene: 2. The CDR3 length is 12 residues. Germline V gene sequence: CDR1 SGHTA, CDR2 FQGNSA. CDR3 protein: CASRGQTTEAFF. The CDR3 DNA sequence: TGTGCCAGCAGGGGACAGACCACTGAAGCTTTCTTT.

This clonotype was seen more than once but under ten times. This may stem from a read error, because a much larger clone lies one nucleotide away. V and J are TRBV14 and TRBJ1-5, with no clear D. The germline V gene encodes CDR1 SGHDN and CDR2 FVKESK. The CDR3 totals 12 residues. The V and J ends lost 2 bases and 7 bases respectively, with 6 bases between them. In DNA, the CDR3 is TGTGCCAGCAGCCAATTCGGGCAGCCCCAGCATTTT. It codes for CASSQFGQPQHF.

This clonotype was counted at least ten times. This rearrangement joins TRBV19 to TRBJ2-2; 8 bases line up with TRBD1. CDR3 size: 14 residues. Trimming cost V 6 bases and J 3 bases; bases outside gene matches: 3. In germline, CDR1 is LNHDA, CDR2 SQIVND (reference sequence). The CDR3 DNA reads TGTGCCAGTAGCCAGACAGGGGACACCGGGGAGCTGTTTTTT. Encoded protein: CASSQTGDTGELFF.

This clonotype was counted many times. The chain recombines TRBV29-1 with TRBJ2-4; 11 positions match TRBD2. The germline CDR1 and CDR2 sequences are SQVTM and ANQGSEA. This CDR3 is 13 amino acids long. The ends lost 7 bases at V and 8 bases at J; junction bases unmatched: 7. CDR3 bases: TGCAGCGCCCAACTAGCGGGAGAGTACATTCAGTACTTC. Protein sequence: CSAQLAGEYIQYF.

This clonotype was counted many times. This chain uses TRBV18 with TRBJ2-5, with D unresolved. Trimming took off 3 bases at V and 3 bases at J, with 2 bases between the two ends. The germline V gene encodes CDR1 KGHSH and CDR2 LQKENI. This CDR3 has 11 amino acids. CDR3 nucleotide sequence: TGTGCCAGCTCACCTAAAGAGACCCAGTACTTC. It encodes CASSPKETQYF.